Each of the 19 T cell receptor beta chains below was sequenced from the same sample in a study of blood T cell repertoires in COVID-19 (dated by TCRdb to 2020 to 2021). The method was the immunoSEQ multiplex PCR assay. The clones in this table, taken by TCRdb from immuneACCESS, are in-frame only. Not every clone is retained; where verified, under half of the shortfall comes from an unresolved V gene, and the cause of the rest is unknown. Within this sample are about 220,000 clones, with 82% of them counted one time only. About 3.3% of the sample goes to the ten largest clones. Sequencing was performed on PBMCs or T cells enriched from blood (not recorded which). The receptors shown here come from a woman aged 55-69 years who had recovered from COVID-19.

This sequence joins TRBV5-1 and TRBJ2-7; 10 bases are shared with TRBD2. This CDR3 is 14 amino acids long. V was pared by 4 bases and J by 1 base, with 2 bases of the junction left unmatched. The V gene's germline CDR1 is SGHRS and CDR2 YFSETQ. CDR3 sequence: CASSRTSGSYEQYF. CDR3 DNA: TGCGCCAGCAGCCGGACTAGCGGTTCCTACGAGCAGTACTTC. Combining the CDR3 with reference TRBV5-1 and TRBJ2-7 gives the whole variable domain KAGVTQTPRYLIKTRGQQVTLSCSPISGHRSVSWYQQTPGQGLQFLFEYFSETQRNKGNFPGRFSGRQFSNSRSEMNVSTLELGDSALYLCASSRTSGSYEQYFGPGTRLTVT.

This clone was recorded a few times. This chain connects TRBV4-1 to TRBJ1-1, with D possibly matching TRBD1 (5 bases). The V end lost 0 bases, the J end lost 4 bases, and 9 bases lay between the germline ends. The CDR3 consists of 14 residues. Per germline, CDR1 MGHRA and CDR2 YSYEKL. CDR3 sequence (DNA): TGCGCCAGCAGCCAAGATGGGGCACCCACTGAAGCTTTCTTT. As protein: CASSQDGAPTEAFF.

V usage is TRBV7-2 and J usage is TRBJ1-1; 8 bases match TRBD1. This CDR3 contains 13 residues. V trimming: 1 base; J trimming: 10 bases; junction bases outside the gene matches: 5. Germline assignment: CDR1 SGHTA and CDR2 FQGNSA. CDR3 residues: CASSLDSDRGAFF. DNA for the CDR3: TGTGCCAGCAGCTTAGATAGCGACAGGGGAGCTTTCTTT.

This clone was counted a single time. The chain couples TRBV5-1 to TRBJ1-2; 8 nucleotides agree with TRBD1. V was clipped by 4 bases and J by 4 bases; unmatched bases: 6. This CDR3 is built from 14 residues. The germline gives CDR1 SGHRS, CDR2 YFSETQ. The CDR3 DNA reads TGCGCCAGCAGCCAGGCAGGGGGCGGCTATGGCTACACCTTC. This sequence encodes CASSQAGGGYGYTF.

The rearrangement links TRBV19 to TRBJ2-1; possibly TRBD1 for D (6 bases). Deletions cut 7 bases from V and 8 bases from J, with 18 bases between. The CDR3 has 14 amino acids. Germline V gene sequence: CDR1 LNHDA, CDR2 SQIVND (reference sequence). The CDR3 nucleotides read TGTGCCAGTACTTCCCACCTGGGACAATATGAGCAGTTCTTC. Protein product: CASTSHLGQYEQFF. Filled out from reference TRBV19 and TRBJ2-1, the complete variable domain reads DGGITQSPKYLFRKEGQNVTLSCEQNLNHDAMYWYRQDPGQGLRLIYYSQIVNDFQKGDIAEGYSVSREKKESFPLTVTSAQKNPTAFYLCASTSHLGQYEQFFGPGTRLTVL.

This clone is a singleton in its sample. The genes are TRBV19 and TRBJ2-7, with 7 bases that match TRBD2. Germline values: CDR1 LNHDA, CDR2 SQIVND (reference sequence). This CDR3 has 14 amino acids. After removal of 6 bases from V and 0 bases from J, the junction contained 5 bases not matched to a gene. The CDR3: CASSDTGGSYEQYF. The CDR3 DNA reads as TGTGCCAGTAGCGACACGGGGGGCTCCTACGAGCAGTACTTC. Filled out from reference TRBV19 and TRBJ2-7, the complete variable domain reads DGGITQSPKYLFRKEGQNVTLSCEQNLNHDAMYWYRQDPGQGLRLIYYSQIVNDFQKGDIAEGYSVSREKKESFPLTVTSAQKNPTAFYLCASSDTGGSYEQYFGPGTRLTVT.

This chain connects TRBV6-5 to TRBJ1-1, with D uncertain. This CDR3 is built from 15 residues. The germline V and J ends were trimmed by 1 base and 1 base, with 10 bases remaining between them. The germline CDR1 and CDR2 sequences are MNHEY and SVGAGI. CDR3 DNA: TGTGCCAGCAGTTACTTACCGGTCGGGAACACTGAAGCTTTCTTT. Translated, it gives CASSYLPVGNTEAFF.

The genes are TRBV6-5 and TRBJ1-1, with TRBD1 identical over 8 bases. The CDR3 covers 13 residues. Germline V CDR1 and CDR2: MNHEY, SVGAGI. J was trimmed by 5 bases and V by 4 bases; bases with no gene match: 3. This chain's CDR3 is CASSLDRVTEAFF. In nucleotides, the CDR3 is TGTGCCAGCAGTTTGGACAGGGTTACTGAAGCTTTCTTT.

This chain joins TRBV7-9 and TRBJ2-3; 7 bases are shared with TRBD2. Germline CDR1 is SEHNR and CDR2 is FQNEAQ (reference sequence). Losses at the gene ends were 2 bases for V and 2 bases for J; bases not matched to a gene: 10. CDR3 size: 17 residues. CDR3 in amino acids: CASSLRVGGSDTDTQYF. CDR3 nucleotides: TGTGCCAGCAGCTTACGGGTGGGCGGGAGTGACACAGATACGCAGTATTTT.

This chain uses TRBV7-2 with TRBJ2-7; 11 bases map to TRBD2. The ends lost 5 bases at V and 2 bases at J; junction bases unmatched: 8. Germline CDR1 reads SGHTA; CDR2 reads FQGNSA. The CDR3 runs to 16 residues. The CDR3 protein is CASSKDGTSGPYEQYF. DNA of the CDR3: TGTGCCAGCAGCAAAGACGGGACTAGCGGACCCTACGAGCAGTACTTC. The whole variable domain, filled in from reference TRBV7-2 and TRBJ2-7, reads GAGVSQSPSNKVTEKGKDVELRCDPISGHTALYWYRQSLGQGLEFLIYFQGNSAPDKSGLPSDRFSAERTGGSVSTLTIQRTQQEDSAVYLCASSKDGTSGPYEQYFGPGTRLTVT.

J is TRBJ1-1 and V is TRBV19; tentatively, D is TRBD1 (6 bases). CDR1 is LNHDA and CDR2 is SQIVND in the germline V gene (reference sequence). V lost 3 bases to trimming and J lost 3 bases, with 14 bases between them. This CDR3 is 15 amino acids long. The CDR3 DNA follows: TGTGCCAGTAGTATCTTTTCCTCAGGGGACACTGAAGCTTTCTTT. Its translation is CASSIFSSGDTEAFF.

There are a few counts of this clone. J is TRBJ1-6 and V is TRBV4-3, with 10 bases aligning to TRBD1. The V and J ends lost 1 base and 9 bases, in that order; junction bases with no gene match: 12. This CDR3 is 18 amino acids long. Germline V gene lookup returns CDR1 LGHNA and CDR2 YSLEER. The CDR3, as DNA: TGCGCCAGCAGCCAAGGTTCGACAGGGGGCAAGGTTTTTTCACCCCTCCACTTT. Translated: CASSQGSTGGKVFSPLHF.

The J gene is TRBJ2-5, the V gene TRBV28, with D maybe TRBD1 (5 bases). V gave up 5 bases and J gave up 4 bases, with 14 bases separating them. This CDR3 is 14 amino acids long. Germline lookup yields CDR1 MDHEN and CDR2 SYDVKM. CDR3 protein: CASSPRQGAETQYF. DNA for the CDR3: TGTGCCAGCAGTCCGCGGCAGGGCGCAGAGACCCAGTACTTC.

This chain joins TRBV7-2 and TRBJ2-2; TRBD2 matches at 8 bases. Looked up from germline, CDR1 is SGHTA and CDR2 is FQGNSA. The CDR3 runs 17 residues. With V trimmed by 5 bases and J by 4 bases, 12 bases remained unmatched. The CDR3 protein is CASSLRGGGPSTGELFF. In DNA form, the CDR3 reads TGTGCCAGCAGCCTGCGAGGCGGGGGGCCCAGCACCGGGGAGCTGTTTTTT.

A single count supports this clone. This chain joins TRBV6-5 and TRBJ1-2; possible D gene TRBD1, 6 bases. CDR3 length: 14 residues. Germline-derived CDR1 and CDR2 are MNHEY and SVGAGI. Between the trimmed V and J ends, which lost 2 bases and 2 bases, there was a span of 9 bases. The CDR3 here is CASSYDRINYGYTF. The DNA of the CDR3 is TGTGCCAGCAGTTACGACAGGATAAACTATGGCTACACCTTC.

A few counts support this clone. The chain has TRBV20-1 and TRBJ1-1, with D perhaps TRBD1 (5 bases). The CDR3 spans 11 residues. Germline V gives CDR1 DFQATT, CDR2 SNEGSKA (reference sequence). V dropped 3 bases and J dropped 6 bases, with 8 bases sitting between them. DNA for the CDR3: TGCAGTGCTAGTCGGGGGGCTGAAGCTTTCTTT. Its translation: CSASRGAEAFF.

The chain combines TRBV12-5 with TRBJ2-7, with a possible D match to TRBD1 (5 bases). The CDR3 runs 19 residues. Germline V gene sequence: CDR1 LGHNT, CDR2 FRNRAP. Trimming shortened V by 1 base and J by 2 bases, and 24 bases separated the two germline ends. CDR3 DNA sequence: TGTGCTAGTGGTTTGGCACGGACGATTGGGGCGAGTTCTCCCTACGAGCAGTACTTC. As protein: CASGLARTIGASSPYEQYF.

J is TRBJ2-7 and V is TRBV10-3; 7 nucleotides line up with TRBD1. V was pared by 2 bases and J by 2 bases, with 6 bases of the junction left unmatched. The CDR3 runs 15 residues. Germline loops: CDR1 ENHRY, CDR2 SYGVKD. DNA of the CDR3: TGTGCCATCAGTGAGCCATTGGGACAGACCTACGAGCAGTACTTC. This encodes CAISEPLGQTYEQYF.

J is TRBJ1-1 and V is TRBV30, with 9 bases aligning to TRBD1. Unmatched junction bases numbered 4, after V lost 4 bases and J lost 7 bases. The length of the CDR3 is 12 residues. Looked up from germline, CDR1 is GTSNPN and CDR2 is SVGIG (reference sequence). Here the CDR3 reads CAWNRGLGEAFF. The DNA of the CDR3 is TGTGCCTGGAACAGGGGGCTTGGTGAAGCTTTCTTT.